This T cell receptor (beta chain) came from a study of T cells after yellow fever vaccination. UMIs and a universal primer site were added when TCR cDNA was made by 5'RACE template switching. MiXCR, run by TCRdb on the 5' RACE reads, gives a single entry per CDR3 protein. This table has 360,000 or so distinct CDR3 sequences, under 14% appearing once. CDR3 length: 14 amino acids. The V end lost 0 bases, the J end lost 9 bases, and 12 bases lay between the germline ends. CDR1 LGHNA and CDR2 YSLEER come from the germline V gene. This clonotype was detected a few times. The target antigen is unknown. Regarding the study as a whole: Boosting was followed by the reappearance of most primary-vaccination clones (around 96% CD4, about 88% CD8). Weaker in magnitude, the secondary response showed a faster peak on day 5 versus 15.

The source of this sequence is a man between 18 and 35 years old who received the YFV17D yellow fever vaccine. The chain joins TRBV4-3 to TRBJ2-1; maybe TRBD1 (5 bases). The sequencing used PBMCs, collected on the day of the first yellow fever vaccination. The CDR3 coding sequence is TGCGCCAGCAGCCAAGATCCTGCAAGGGGTGAGCAGTTCTTC. This translates into CASSQDPARGEQFF.